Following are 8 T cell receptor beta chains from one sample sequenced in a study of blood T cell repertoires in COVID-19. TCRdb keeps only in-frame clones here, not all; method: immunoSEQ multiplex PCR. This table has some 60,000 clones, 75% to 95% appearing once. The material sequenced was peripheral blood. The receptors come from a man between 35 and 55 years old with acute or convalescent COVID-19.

The CDR3 sequence: CAWRTPEQGTGEQYF. The CDR3 DNA sequence: TGTGCCTGGAGGACCCCCGAACAGGGAACTGGGGAGCAGTACTTC. J is TRBJ2-7 and V is TRBV30, with D possibly matching TRBD1 (6 bases). The CDR3 runs to 15 residues. The germline V and J ends were trimmed by 3 bases and 7 bases, with 22 bases remaining between them. The germline V gene has CDR1 GTSNPN and CDR2 SVGIG (reference sequence).

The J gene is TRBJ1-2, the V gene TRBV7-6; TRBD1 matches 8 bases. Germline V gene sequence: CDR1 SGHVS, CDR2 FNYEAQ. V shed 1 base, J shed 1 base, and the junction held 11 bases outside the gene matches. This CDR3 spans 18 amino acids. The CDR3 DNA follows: TGTGCCAGCAGCTTAGGGAAGGGACAGGCCTCAGTTAACTATGGCTACACCTTC. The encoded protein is CASSLGKGQASVNYGYTF. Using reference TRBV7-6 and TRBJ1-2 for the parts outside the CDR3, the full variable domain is GAGVSQSPRYKVTKRGQDVALRCDPISGHVSLYWYRQALGQGPEFLTYFNYEAQQDKSGLPNDRFSAERPEGSISTLTIQRTEQRDSAMYRCASSLGKGQASVNYGYTFGSGTRLTVV.

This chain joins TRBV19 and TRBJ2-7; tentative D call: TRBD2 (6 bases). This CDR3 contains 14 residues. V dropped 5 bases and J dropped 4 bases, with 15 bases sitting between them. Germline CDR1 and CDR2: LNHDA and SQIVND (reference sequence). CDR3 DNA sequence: TGTGCCAGTAGTTCCGGGCTCGGGGGATACGAGCAGTACTTC. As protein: CASSSGLGGYEQYF. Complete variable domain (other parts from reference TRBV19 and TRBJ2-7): DGGITQSPKYLFRKEGQNVTLSCEQNLNHDAMYWYRQDPGQGLRLIYYSQIVNDFQKGDIAEGYSVSREKKESFPLTVTSAQKNPTAFYLCASSSGLGGYEQYFGPGTRLTVT.

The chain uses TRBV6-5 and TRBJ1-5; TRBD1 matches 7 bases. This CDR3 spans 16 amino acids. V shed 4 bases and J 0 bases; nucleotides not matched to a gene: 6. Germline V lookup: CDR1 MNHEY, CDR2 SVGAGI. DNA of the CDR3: TGTGCCAGCAGTTCTACAGGGGAGCATAGCAATCAGCCCCAGCATTTT. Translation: CASSSTGEHSNQPQHF.

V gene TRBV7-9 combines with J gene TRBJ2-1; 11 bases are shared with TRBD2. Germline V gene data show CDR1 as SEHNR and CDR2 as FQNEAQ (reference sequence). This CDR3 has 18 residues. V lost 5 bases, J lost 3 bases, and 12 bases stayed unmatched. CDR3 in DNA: TGTGCCAGCAGCGTATCGGGGGTAGCGGGAGGGTTCTACAATGAGCAGTTCTTC. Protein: CASSVSGVAGGFYNEQFF.

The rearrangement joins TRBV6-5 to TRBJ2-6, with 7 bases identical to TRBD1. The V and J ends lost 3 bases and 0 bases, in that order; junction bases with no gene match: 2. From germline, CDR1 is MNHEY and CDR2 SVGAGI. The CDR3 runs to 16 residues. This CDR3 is CASSYDRVSGANVLTF. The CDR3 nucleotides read TGTGCCAGCAGTTATGACAGGGTCTCTGGGGCCAACGTCCTGACTTTC.

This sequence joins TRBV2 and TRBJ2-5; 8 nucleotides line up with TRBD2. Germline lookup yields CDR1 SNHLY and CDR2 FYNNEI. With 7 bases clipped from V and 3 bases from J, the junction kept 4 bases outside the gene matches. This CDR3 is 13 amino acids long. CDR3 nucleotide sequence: TGTGCCAGCATCGGACTAGCAAAAGAGACCCAGTACTTC. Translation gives CASIGLAKETQYF. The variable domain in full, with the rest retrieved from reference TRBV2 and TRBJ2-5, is EPEVTQTPSHQVTQMGQEVILRCVPISNHLYFYWYRQILGQKVEFLVSFYNNEISEKSEIFDDQFSVERPDGSNFTLKIRSTKLEDSAMYFCASIGLAKETQYFGPGTRLLVL.

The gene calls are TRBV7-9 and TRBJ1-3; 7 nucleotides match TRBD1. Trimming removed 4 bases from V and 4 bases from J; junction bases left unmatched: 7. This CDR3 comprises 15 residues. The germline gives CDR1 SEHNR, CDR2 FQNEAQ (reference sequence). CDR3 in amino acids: CASSSGTVEGNTIYF. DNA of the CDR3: TGTGCCAGCAGCTCCGGGACAGTAGAAGGAAACACCATATATTTT.